This TCR beta chain was profiled in a study of tumor-infiltrating lymphocytes in primary liver carcinoma. Study-level results: Against blood, tumors held a significantly higher top-250-clone fraction (p = 0.039). The use of bulk unsorted samples meant that CD4+ and CD8+ repertoires were not compared. Tumor-adjacent and tumor-blood pairs displayed less overlap than did pairs of tumor regions.

Priming with a constant-region primer yielded TCR beta cDNA from roughly 0.45 ug total RNA. Three nested multiplex PCR rounds, a slightly modified ARM-PCR method, built the TCR beta libraries. TCRdb redid the calling of the multiplex PCR reads with MiXCR, one entry per CDR3 protein. Here the sample spans 300,000 to 350,000 distinct CDR3 sequences, nearly 60% being singletons. As concerns this clonotype: Its matching antigen is unknown.

Both blood RNA, taken from unsorted whole blood, and germline DNA were extracted. Patients carried chronic HBV infection without prior treatment. The specimen sequenced was peripheral blood. The clonotype was recovered from a woman in her thirties with primary liver carcinoma and hepatitis B virus infection.

CDR3 in amino acids: CATRGDGANVLTF. Here the CDR3 DNA reads TGTGCCACCAGAGGGGACGGGGCCAACGTCCTGACTTTC. The chain carries TRBV24-1 and TRBJ2-6; D might be TRBD1 or TRBD2, each matching 5 bases. The CDR3 runs 13 residues. Trimming stripped 7 bases from V and 4 bases from J, with 7 bases between. Germline assignment: CDR1 KGHDR and CDR2 SFDVKD.